The 21 T cell receptor beta chains reported below all come from one sample, sequenced in a study of cytomegalovirus exposure and HLA in healthy donors (dated by TCRdb to about 2017). Library generation was performed with the immunoSEQ multiplex PCR assay. The multiplex PCR relied on a mix of 60 forward primers for TCR Vbeta segments and 13 reverse primers for TCR Jbeta segments. TCRdb limited this immuneACCESS table to in-frame rearrangements with V and J called. A share of clones is missing; checked studies link under half to unresolved V genes, and the rest is unexplained. This sample is represented by about 170,000 clones; around four fifths of them were singletons. Roughly 3% of the sample is taken by the ten largest. Sequencing was done on a sample of PBMCs. These receptors all stem from a female donor in good health and CMV-seronegative.

A few counts support this clone. This chain connects TRBV7-2 to TRBJ2-1; no definite D call. The germline V and J ends were trimmed by 1 base and 7 bases, with 8 bases remaining between them. CDR1 is SGHTA and CDR2 is FQGNSA in the germline V gene. The CDR3 length is 13 residues. CDR3 nucleotide sequence: TGTGCCAGCAGCTTAGTGATCGGGAATGAGCAGTTCTTC. Its translation: CASSLVIGNEQFF.

The V call is TRBV7-3, the J call TRBJ2-3; D perhaps matches TRBD1 (6 bases). The CDR3 is made up of 15 amino acids. The germline V and J ends were trimmed by 5 bases and 0 bases, with 12 bases remaining between them. Looked up from germline, CDR1 is SGHTA and CDR2 is FQGTGA. The CDR3 region is CASSPPTGSTDTQYF. DNA for the CDR3: TGTGCCAGCAGCCCCCCGACAGGCAGCACAGATACGCAGTATTTT.

This clone was seen only a few times. The V call is TRBV6-1, the J call TRBJ2-7; TRBD1 is a possible D gene (5 bases). Trimming stripped 2 bases from V and 0 bases from J, with 8 bases between. CDR3 length: 14 residues. From germline, CDR1 is MNHNS and CDR2 SASEGT. The CDR3 region has the DNA TGTGCCAGCAGTGAACACAGGAGCTCCTACGAGCAGTACTTC. Translation gives CASSEHRSSYEQYF.

This chain uses TRBV5-1 with TRBJ1-2; 7 bases fit TRBD1. CDR1 and CDR2 from the germline V gene are SGHRS and YFSETQ. The length of the CDR3 is 18 residues. Unmatched junction bases numbered 20, after V lost 5 bases and J lost 4 bases. The CDR3 protein is CASRAAIIRWQGGYGYTF. The DNA for the CDR3 is TGCGCCAGCAGAGCTGCTATCATAAGGTGGCAGGGGGGCTATGGCTACACCTTC.

This clone was observed a few times. The rearrangement links TRBV7-2 to TRBJ2-2, with a tentative D call TRBD1 (5 bases). V lost 1 base and J lost 0, with 9 bases in between. The V gene's germline CDR1 is SGHTA and CDR2 FQGNSA. The CDR3 contains 16 residues. The chain's CDR3 is CASSLEGPPNTGELFF. The CDR3 DNA reads TGTGCCAGCAGCTTAGAGGGGCCTCCGAACACCGGGGAGCTGTTTTTT.

The V and J genes are TRBV19 and TRBJ1-1, with 7 bases matching TRBD1. V gave up 6 bases and J gave up 6 bases; unmatched junction bases: 7. The CDR3 sequence is 13 residues long. Germline V gene data show CDR1 as LNHDA and CDR2 as SQIVND (reference sequence). The CDR3 region has the DNA TGTGCCAGTAGGACCCCAGGGGGACCTGAAGCTTTCTTT. Amino acid sequence: CASRTPGGPEAFF.

The V and J genes are TRBV28 and TRBJ2-5, with D unresolved. With the DNA end fitting TRBJ2-7 better, the J assignment may be wrong. Looked up from germline, CDR1 is MDHEN and CDR2 is SYDVKM. This CDR3 has 14 amino acids. CDR3 nucleotide sequence: TGTGCCAGCAGTTTCGACACATTCTCCTACGAGCAGTACTTC. Residues: CASSFDTFSYEQYF.

This clone has only a few counts. V is TRBV7-6 and J is TRBJ2-1; maybe TRBD1 (5 bases). Per the germline V gene, CDR1 is SGHVS and CDR2 is FNYEAQ. This CDR3 contains 13 residues. V lost 4 bases and J 5 bases, leaving 9 bases between the germline ends. CDR3 bases: TGTGCCAGCAGCTCCAGGACAAACAATGAGCAGTTCTTC. This sequence encodes CASSSRTNNEQFF.

The chain recombines TRBV7-9 with TRBJ1-1, with a possible D match to TRBD1 (5 bases). CDR3 length: 12 amino acids. CDR1 SEHNR and CDR2 FQNEAQ come from the germline V gene (reference sequence). V was pared by 3 bases and J by 6 bases, with 8 bases between. The CDR3 DNA sequence: TGTGCCAGCAGCTTGGGGGGGTCTGAAGCTTTCTTT. It is translated as CASSLGGSEAFF. Drawing the rest from reference TRBV7-9 and TRBJ1-1, the complete variable domain is DTGVSQNPRHKITKRGQNVTFRCDPISEHNRLYWYRQTLGQGPEFLTYFQNEAQLEKSRLLSDRFSAERPKGSFSTLEIQRTEQGDSAMYLCASSLGGSEAFFGQGTRLTVV.

The gene calls are TRBV28 and TRBJ2-7; 8 bases align to TRBD2. The CDR3 loop spans 17 amino acids. V trimming: 7 bases; J trimming: 7 bases; junction bases outside the gene matches: 21. The germline V gene encodes CDR1 MDHEN and CDR2 SYDVKM. The CDR3 sequence is CASNSQRTGLALREQYF. The DNA for the CDR3 is TGTGCCAGCAATTCCCAGCGCACCGGACTAGCTCTTCGGGAGCAGTACTTC.

The V call is TRBV7-8, the J call TRBJ2-3; 14 bases align to TRBD2. The V gene's germline CDR1 is SGHVS and CDR2 FQNEAQ. CDR3 length equals 21 residues. With V trimmed by 1 base and J by 2 bases, 14 bases remained unmatched. Written as DNA, the CDR3 is TGTGCCAGCAGCTTAGGCTTGGGCAGGACTAGCGGGAGGTTTACCACAGATACGCAGTATTTT. The encoded protein is CASSLGLGRTSGRFTTDTQYF.

This chain links TRBV28 with TRBJ1-1, with no clear D. Germline V gives CDR1 MDHEN, CDR2 SYDVKM. The CDR3 contains 15 residues. Deletions cut 5 bases from V and 2 bases from J, with 15 bases between. CDR3 in amino acids: CASSKRTEGNTEAFF. CDR3 coding DNA: TGTGCCAGCAGTAAACGGACCGAGGGCAACACTGAAGCTTTCTTT.

This clone was seen a single time. This chain links TRBV6-6 with TRBJ1-2; TRBD1 is a possible D gene (6 bases). Germline-derived CDR1 and CDR2 are MNHNY and SVGAGI (reference sequence). Trimming took off 6 bases at V and 10 bases at J, with 15 bases between the two ends. The CDR3 sequence is 12 residues long. CDR3 bases: TGTGCCAGCAGACAACACAGGGATGACTACACCTTC. Translated: CASRQHRDDYTF.

The chain combines TRBV6-6 with TRBJ2-7; TRBD2 might be the D (6 bases). This CDR3 spans 14 amino acids. The germline V and J ends were trimmed by 6 bases and 6 bases, with 18 bases remaining between them. Germline V gene lookup returns CDR1 MNHNY and CDR2 SVGAGI (reference sequence). The DNA for the CDR3 is TGTGCCAGCAGCCGCGGGACCTATGAACCCGAGCAGTACTTC. This translates into CASSRGTYEPEQYF.

The chain has TRBV6-5 and TRBJ2-2; 9 positions agree with TRBD1. Trimming took 6 bases from V and 2 from J; bases not matched to a gene: 4. The CDR3 loop spans 15 amino acids. Looked up from germline, CDR1 is MNHEY and CDR2 is SVGAGI. The chain's CDR3 is CASRQTGGNTGELFF. The CDR3 region has the DNA TGTGCCAGCAGACAGACAGGGGGAAACACCGGGGAGCTGTTTTTT.

The V and J genes are TRBV5-8 and TRBJ1-2, with a tentative D call TRBD1 (6 bases). Looked up from germline, CDR1 is SGHTS and CDR2 is YDEGEE. The CDR3 covers 14 residues. V lost 3 bases to trimming and J lost 2 bases, with 11 bases between them. The CDR3 DNA is TGTGCCAGCAGCTCCCTTGACAGGAACTATGGCTACACCTTC. Its protein product is CASSSLDRNYGYTF.

The chain uses TRBV6-5 and TRBJ2-1; D may be TRBD2 (6 bases). The V end lost 6 bases, the J end lost 4 bases, and 16 bases lay between the germline ends. The CDR3 has 15 residues. Germline V gene data show CDR1 as MNHEY and CDR2 as SVGAGI. This CDR3 is CASRPRERLYNEQFF. The CDR3 DNA sequence: TGTGCCAGCAGGCCCCGGGAGCGGCTATACAATGAGCAGTTCTTC.

The gene calls are TRBV7-7 and TRBJ2-1; D gene unclear. The CDR3 runs to 13 residues. Between the trimmed V and J ends, which lost 5 bases and 10 bases, there was a span of 15 bases. CDR1 and CDR2 (germline): SSHAT, FNYEAQ (reference sequence). CDR3 nucleotide sequence: TGTGCCAGCAGCCCCTCTTCTCACCTAGAGCAGTTCTTC. This codes for CASSPSSHLEQFF.

The chain employs TRBV27 and TRBJ2-4, with 10 bases identical to TRBD2. The V gene's germline CDR1 is MNHEY and CDR2 SMNVEV (reference sequence). The CDR3 is 17 residues long. V shed 2 bases, J shed 5 bases, and the junction held 9 bases outside the gene matches. CDR3 sequence: CASSLTAGGPRENIQYF. In nucleotides, the CDR3 is TGTGCCAGCAGTTTAACAGCGGGGGGGCCCAGGGAAAACATTCAGTACTTC.

This clone showed up just a few times. The chain employs TRBV9 and TRBJ2-2, with a weak D call TRBD1 (6 bases). This CDR3 region has 16 residues. Per the germline V gene, CDR1 is SGDLS and CDR2 is YYNGEE. V gave up 4 bases and J gave up 2 bases, with 15 bases separating them. The CDR3 here is CASSPIDRSNTGELFF. The DNA for the CDR3 is TGTGCCAGCAGCCCAATAGACAGGAGCAACACCGGGGAGCTGTTTTTT.

The chain is built from TRBV20-1 and TRBJ1-1, with a tentative D call TRBD1 (5 bases). The ends were cut back, 0 bases at V and 7 bases at J, with 6 bases in the middle. CDR3 size: 11 residues. Germline V CDR1 and CDR2: DFQATT, SNEGSKA (reference sequence). CDR3 bases: TGCAGTGCTAGAGAAGACAGTGAAGCTTTCTTT. Protein product: CSAREDSEAFF.